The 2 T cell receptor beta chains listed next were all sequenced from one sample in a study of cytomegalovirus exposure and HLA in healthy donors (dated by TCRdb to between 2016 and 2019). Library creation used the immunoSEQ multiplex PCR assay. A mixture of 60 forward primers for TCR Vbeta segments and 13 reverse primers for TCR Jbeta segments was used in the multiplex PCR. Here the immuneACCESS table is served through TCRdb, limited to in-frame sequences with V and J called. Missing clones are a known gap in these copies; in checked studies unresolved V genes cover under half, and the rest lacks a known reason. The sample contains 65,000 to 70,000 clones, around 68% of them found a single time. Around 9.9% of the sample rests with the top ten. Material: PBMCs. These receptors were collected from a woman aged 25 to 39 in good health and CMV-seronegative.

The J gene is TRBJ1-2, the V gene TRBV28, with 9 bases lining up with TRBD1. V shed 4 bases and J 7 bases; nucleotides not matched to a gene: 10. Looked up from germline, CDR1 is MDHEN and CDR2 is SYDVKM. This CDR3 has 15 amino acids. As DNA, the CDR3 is TGTGCCAGCAGTTACCTTGTCCAGACAGGGGGTGGCTACACCTTC. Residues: CASSYLVQTGGGYTF.

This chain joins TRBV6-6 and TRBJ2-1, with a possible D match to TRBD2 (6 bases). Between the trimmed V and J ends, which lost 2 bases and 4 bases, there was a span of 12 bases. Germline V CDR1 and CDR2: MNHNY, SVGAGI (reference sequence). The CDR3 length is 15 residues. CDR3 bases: TGTGCCAGCAGTTACGTGGGGGGACCGTACAATGAGCAGTTCTTC. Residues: CASSYVGGPYNEQFF.